The following is a T cell receptor beta chain sequence with its context. Its antigen is unknown. The CDR3 runs 14 residues from the cysteine to the phenylalanine. The DNA is unrecorded. According to the germline V gene (reference sequence), CDR1 reads SSHAT and CDR2 reads FNYEAQ. Instrument on record: NextSeq 550. The Human TCR Profiling Kit (MiLaboratory) was used to prepare UMI-labeled 5' RACE TRB cDNA libraries. cDNA synthesis used the entire amount of extracted RNA, and PCR amplification then used the entire amount of cDNA produced. The libraries were made side by side, with each library going through the same number of PCR cycles. Under the source paper's analysis protocol: With a minimum of two reads required per UMI, MIGEC and MiXCR pulled out about 50,000 +/- 9,200 unique UMI-labeled TRB cDNA molecules from each library. Each library averaged 40,000 +/- 10,000 functional in-frame TRB CDR3 nucleotide clonotypes without stop codons. After downsampling to 5000 UMI-labeled TRB molecules per sample, diversity metrics such as normalized Shannon-Wiener and Chao1 were calculated in VDJtools. VDJtools computed clonotype-size-weighted physicochemical properties of the central five CDR3 residues: interaction energy, strength, volume and Kidera factor 4. TCRdb reprocessed the reads and provides one entry for every CDR3 protein sequence; no DNA is given. Clone size and V and J calls follow TCRdb, not the original study. The sample's table covers about 130,000 distinct CDR3 sequences. About 0.3% of the sample rests with the top ten.

The sample comes from a study of CXCR3-negative and CXCR3-positive naive CD8 T cells (dated by TCRdb to between 2018 and 2021). Regarding the research as a whole: In total, some 140 million TRB reads were obtained, which works out to roughly 1.5 +/- 0.3 million reads per library. Naive subsets from about 5 donors and memory cells from 3 donors were included in the TRBV-TRBJ cluster analysis. Data from under 12 donors, pooled across two independent experiments, went into the diversity and physicochemical repertoire analyses. Overall study outcomes, separate from this receptor: Freshly isolated PBMCs were used for most assays because CXCR3 expression partially decreased after cryopreservation. Because surface CD5, which is linked to self-reactivity in mice, was comparable between the naive subsets, TCR interaction strength was also inferred from TRB CDR3 physicochemical properties. Comparably high repertoire diversity was found in both naive subsets, whereas much lower repertoire diversity was found in memory CD8+ T cells. Within the same donor, TRBV-TRBJ usage looked similar between naive CXCR3-negative and CXCR3-positive cells, but memory cells had distinct patterns. Compared with CXCR3-negative naive cells, CXCR3-positive naive cells had TRB CDR3s with higher hydrophobicity (lower Kidera factor 4), lower energy, and higher strength and volume indices.

For every CD8+ T cell subset, 300,000 cells were flow-sorted straight into RLT lysis buffer, and each subset was sorted in triplicate. To keep memory contaminants out, a stringent definition of naive CD8+ T cells was applied: CD45RO-CCR7+CD27+CD95-. Using standard density gradient centrifugation, peripheral blood mononuclear cells were isolated from buffy coats. Naive CXCR3-negative and CXCR3-positive CD8+ T cells were flow-sorted using a FACSAria III. Total RNA was extracted from sorted cells using an RNeasy Mini Kit. The TCR sequence derives from a human donor in good health. Some clones in this sample may be carry-over from other donors' samples. This chain joins TRBV7-7 to TRBJ2-2; as DNA is missing, the TRBD1 call by TCRdb cannot be tested. The sample was naive CXCR3- CD8+ T cells from blood. This sample's cell subset or site label indicates: CD45RO-CCR7+CD27+CD95- naive CD8+ T cells lacking CXCR3 (TNR3-). This receptor has the CDR3 CASGLIAGAGELFF.